This T cell receptor (beta chain) was sequenced during a study of response to subunit inactivated influenza vaccine. Study-level findings and limits: Each seasonal influenza vaccination, the authors suggested, recruits few new T cells.

On this clonotype: Its antigen is unknown.

TCRdb reanalysed the RT-PCR reads using MiXCR and keeps one entry per CDR3 protein. The sample lists over 650,000 distinct CDR3 sequences; 15% to 20% were seen once. This CDR3 region has 17 residues. CDR1 is MDHEN and CDR2 is SYDVKM in the germline V gene. J gave up 0 bases and V 5 bases, and 9 bases lay outside the gene matches. The chain couples TRBV28 to TRBJ2-3, with 9 positions matching TRBD2. The clonotype was recovered from a man between 50 and 59 years old who received an inactivated influenza vaccine. The sequencing here drew on PBMCs from blood, taken roughly 5 days after vaccination. CDR3 sequence: CASSPRVAGGSTDTQYF. The CDR3 DNA reads TGTGCCAGCAGTCCCCGGGTGGCGGGGGGGAGCACAGATACGCAGTATTTT.